The rows below give T cell receptor beta chains drawn from one sample of a study of a mutant IDH1 vaccine in newly diagnosed glioma. This table comes from immunoSEQ multiplex PCR, and its TCRdb copy is limited to in-frame clones, with some not included. The sample includes 30,000 to 35,000 clones, around four fifths seen only once; the top ten take approximately 9.4%. Here the sequenced sample was peripheral blood mononuclear cells (PBMCs), taken from a glioma patient treated with radiotherapy, temozolomide or both. The source is a man aged 50 to 59 with glioma. Some clones in this sample may be carry-over from other donors' samples. CDR3s include the opening cysteine and the closing phenylalanine or tryptophan. The D gene is left open where the match is weak. Expanded clones get a size class; other rows say once, few or many, or leave the size out.

CDR3 protein	CDR3 DNA	V gene	D gene	CDR3 length	J gene	clone size
CASSSGTSGRGSEQFF	TGTGCCAGCAGCTCGGGGACTAGCGGGAGGGGGAGTGAGCAGTTCTTC	TRBV13	TRBD2	16	TRBJ2-1	NA
CATNRNTGELFF	TGTGCCACCAACAGGAACACCGGGGAGCTGTTTTTT	TRBV6-6	NA	12	TRBJ2-2	NA
CASSRDRGQVNQPQHF	TGTGCCAGCAGCCGGGACAGGGGGCAGGTCAATCAGCCCCAGCATTTT	TRBV2	TRBD1	16	TRBJ1-5	NA
CASSQVLPGGHAEQFF	TGCGCCAGCAGCCAAGTACTCCCGGGGGGCCATGCTGAGCAGTTCTTC	TRBV4-1	NA	16	TRBJ2-1	NA
CASSPGTALKSSYEQYF	TGCGCCAGCAGCCCGGGGACGGCTTTGAAGAGCTCCTACGAGCAGTACTTC	TRBV5-1	NA	17	TRBJ2-7	few
CASSFPTSDTYEQYF	TGTGCCAGCAGCTTCCCCACTAGCGACACCTACGAGCAGTACTTC	TRBV7-9	TRBD2	15	TRBJ2-7	once
CASSLTGAGGYTF	TGTGCCAGCAGCCTGACAGGGGCAGGAGGCTACACCTTC	TRBV5-4	TRBD1	13	TRBJ1-2	few
CASSLNLVQYF	TGTGCCAGCAGCTTAAATTTGGTCCAGTACTTC	TRBV5-4	NA	11	TRBJ2-5	NA
CASSFSGSAEQYF	TGCGCCAGCAGCTTTAGCGGGAGTGCAGAGCAGTACTTC	TRBV5-1	TRBD2	13	TRBJ2-7	NA
CASSLGTSGGANGLGRSYNEQFF	TGCGCCAGCAGCTTGGGGACTAGCGGGGGGGCAAATGGGCTTGGAAGATCCTACAATGAGCAGTTCTTC	TRBV5-1	TRBD2	23	TRBJ2-1	NA
CASASNTEAFF	TGTGCCAGCGCGTCCAACACTGAAGCTTTCTTT	TRBV6-5	NA	11	TRBJ1-1	NA
CASSTQGGTEAFF	TGTGCCAGTAGTACCCAGGGCGGGACTGAAGCTTTCTTT	TRBV19	NA	13	TRBJ1-1	NA
CASSQDPTPTDTQYF	TGCGCCAGCAGCCAAGACCCAACACCCACAGATACGCAGTATTTT	TRBV4-1	NA	15	TRBJ2-3	few
CAIREAGGSSEQYF	TGTGCCATCAGGGAGGCAGGGGGTTCTAGCGAGCAGTACTTC	TRBV10-3	TRBD1	14	TRBJ2-7	NA
CASRKGAGGDTGELFF	TGTGCCAGCAGGAAGGGGGCGGGGGGCGACACCGGGGAGCTGTTTTTT	TRBV2	NA	16	TRBJ2-2	NA
CASSLVWDRGYEQYF	TGTGCCAGCAGCTTAGTCTGGGACAGGGGCTACGAGCAGTACTTC	TRBV7-9	TRBD1	15	TRBJ2-7	NA
CASDGGSLLAQQYF	TGTGCCAGCGACGGGGGGTCCCTGCTTGCACAACAGTACTTC	TRBV2	TRBD2	14	TRBJ2-7	NA